These T cell receptor beta chains were read from a single sample in a study of regulatory T cells in long-lasting Graves disease. Via MiXCR, TCRdb re-called the multiplex PCR reads, giving one row per CDR3 protein. Here the sample spans 310,000 or so distinct CDR3 sequences, under 25% being singletons. The source material was peripheral blood mononuclear cells (PBMCs), sampled when the disease was refractory, from a patient treated with antithyroid drugs. These receptors originate from a female donor with Graves disease. Each CDR3 is given with its conserved first and last residue. The order of the fields is CDR3 DNA, CDR3 protein, J gene, clone size, CDR3 length, V gene, D gene. D genes are given only for firm matches. Clone size is shown for a subset of rows, as once, few, many or a class of expanded clone.

CDR3nt: TGTGCCAGCAGTTACTCGGAGGGGGCTCACGAGCAGTACTTC
CDR3aa: CASSYSEGAHEQYF
j_gene: TRBJ2-7
abundance: few
len: 14
v_gene: TRBV6-2/TRBV6-3
d_gene: -

CDR3nt: TGCAGCGCTGGAAGGGTTGACGAGCAGTACTTC
CDR3aa: CSAGRVDEQYF
j_gene: TRBJ2-7
abundance: many
len: 11
v_gene: TRBV29-1
d_gene: -

CDR3nt: TGTGCCAGCGTGGCAGGGAACAGACTATCGGGCTACACCTTC
CDR3aa: CASVAGNRLSGYTF
j_gene: TRBJ1-2
abundance: many
len: 14
v_gene: TRBV28
d_gene: -

CDR3nt: TGTGCCAGCAGGGTCTCTAACTATCAAGAGACCCAGTACTTC
CDR3aa: CASRVSNYQETQYF
j_gene: TRBJ2-5
abundance: -
len: 14
v_gene: TRBV2
d_gene: -

CDR3nt: TGTGCCAGCAGTCCCCCAGGGGTCGAGTTGGGCACCGGGGAGCTGTTTTTT
CDR3aa: CASSPPGVELGTGELFF
j_gene: TRBJ2-2
abundance: -
len: 17
v_gene: TRBV27
d_gene: -

CDR3nt: TGTGCCAGCAGCTTAGTACCCGGACTACATTCCTACGAGCAGTACTTC
CDR3aa: CASSLVPGLHSYEQYF
j_gene: TRBJ2-7
abundance: -
len: 16
v_gene: TRBV7-2
d_gene: -

CDR3nt: TGCAGTGCTAGAAGACCCGAGGGGAGTTTAGCCAAAAACATTCAGTACTTC
CDR3aa: CSARRPEGSLAKNIQYF
j_gene: TRBJ2-4
abundance: many
len: 17
v_gene: TRBV20-1
d_gene: -

CDR3nt: TGTGCCAGCAGTTTCGCGGCAGGGACCCCAGATACGCAGTATTTT
CDR3aa: CASSFAAGTPDTQYF
j_gene: TRBJ2-3
abundance: few
len: 15
v_gene: TRBV12-3/TRBV12-4
d_gene: -

CDR3nt: TGTGCCAGCAGCAAACAGGGGGCGCGCACCGGGGAGCTGTTTTTT
CDR3aa: CASSKQGARTGELFF
j_gene: TRBJ2-2
abundance: many
len: 15
v_gene: TRBV11-2
d_gene: TRBD1

CDR3nt: TGTGCCAGCAGTAAAGGACAGGGGGGCGGCTACACCTTC
CDR3aa: CASSKGQGGGYTF
j_gene: TRBJ1-2
abundance: -
len: 13
v_gene: TRBV28
d_gene: TRBD1

CDR3nt: TGTGCCAGCAGTTCCCCGCGCCGCTACGAGCAGTACTTC
CDR3aa: CASSSPRRYEQYF
j_gene: TRBJ2-7
abundance: many
len: 13
v_gene: TRBV6-5
d_gene: -

CDR3nt: TGTGCCAGCAGCTCCCCCGGGGGCGAAAAACTGTTTTTT
CDR3aa: CASSSPGGEKLFF
j_gene: TRBJ1-4
abundance: -
len: 13
v_gene: TRBV7-6
d_gene: -

CDR3nt: TGCAGTGCTAGAGATAGCGGGATGACCTACGAGCAGTACTTC
CDR3aa: CSARDSGMTYEQYF
j_gene: TRBJ2-7
abundance: few
len: 14
v_gene: TRBV20-1
d_gene: TRBD2

CDR3nt: TGTGCCAGCAGTTCTAAACCTCCGGGACAAGTATCCTACAATGAGCAGTTCTTC
CDR3aa: CASSSKPPGQVSYNEQFF
j_gene: TRBJ2-1
abundance: -
len: 18
v_gene: TRBV12-3/TRBV12-4
d_gene: -

CDR3nt: TGCGCCAGCAGCCAAAAACAGGGTGGAGGGGAAAAACTGTTTTTT
CDR3aa: CASSQKQGGGEKLFF
j_gene: TRBJ1-4
abundance: once
len: 15
v_gene: TRBV4-1
d_gene: -

CDR3nt: TGCGCCAGCAGCTTAGGGTATCTAGAGACCCAGTGCTTC
CDR3aa: CASSLGYLETQCF
j_gene: TRBJ2-5
abundance: -
len: 13
v_gene: TRBV11-2
d_gene: -

CDR3nt: TGTGCCAGCAGCCCTGGGACAGTTGGGACTCACTACGAGCAGTACTTC
CDR3aa: CASSPGTVGTHYEQYF
j_gene: TRBJ2-7
abundance: few
len: 16
v_gene: TRBV11-2
d_gene: -

CDR3nt: TGTGCCATCAGCTCCTGGCCCCCGGGACTCCCATACGAGCAGTACTTC
CDR3aa: CAISSWPPGLPYEQYF
j_gene: TRBJ2-7
abundance: few
len: 16
v_gene: TRBV10-3
d_gene: -

CDR3nt: TGTGCCAGCACCCCGGGACAGGGGTGGAATGAGCAGTTCTTC
CDR3aa: CASTPGQGWNEQFF
j_gene: TRBJ2-1
abundance: once
len: 14
v_gene: TRBV2
d_gene: TRBD1

CDR3nt: TGTGCCAGTAGTGAAGGCCTCTACTCTGGGGCCAACGTCCTGACTTTC
CDR3aa: CASSEGLYSGANVLTF
j_gene: TRBJ2-6
abundance: -
len: 16
v_gene: TRBV19
d_gene: -

CDR3nt: TGTGCCAGCAGCCACGCACAGTTCACAGATACGCAGTATTTT
CDR3aa: CASSHAQFTDTQYF
j_gene: TRBJ2-3
abundance: few
len: 14
v_gene: TRBV3-1
d_gene: -

CDR3nt: TGCAGGTCTTATACAACGGACACTGAAGCTTTCTTT
CDR3aa: CRSYTTDTEAFF
j_gene: TRBJ1-1
abundance: -
len: 12
v_gene: TRBV20-1
d_gene: -

CDR3nt: TGCGCCAGCAGCTCTGGACAGGGTCTAGGCGAGCAGTACTTC
CDR3aa: CASSSGQGLGEQYF
j_gene: TRBJ2-7
abundance: -
len: 14
v_gene: TRBV5-1
d_gene: TRBD1

CDR3nt: TGTGCCAGCAGTGAACACGGCGCGAACACCGGGGAGCTGTTTTTT
CDR3aa: CASSEHGANTGELFF
j_gene: TRBJ2-2
abundance: -
len: 15
v_gene: TRBV6-2/TRBV6-3
d_gene: -

CDR3nt: TGTGCCAGCAGCCCCGACCCTGGAAACACCATATATTTT
CDR3aa: CASSPDPGNTIYF
j_gene: TRBJ1-3
abundance: -
len: 13
v_gene: TRBV7-9
d_gene: -

CDR3nt: TGTGCCAGCAGCGTAGTTTCAGGGACGGGTCAAGAGACCCAGTACTTC
CDR3aa: CASSVVSGTGQETQYF
j_gene: TRBJ2-5
abundance: -
len: 16
v_gene: TRBV9
d_gene: -

CDR3nt: TGCAGTGCTATCCCGACAGGAAGCAATCAGCCCCAGCATTTT
CDR3aa: CSAIPTGSNQPQHF
j_gene: TRBJ1-5
abundance: many
len: 14
v_gene: TRBV20-1
d_gene: -

CDR3nt: TGTGCCAGCAGTTTGCAGGTGGATTCACCCCTCCACTTT
CDR3aa: CASSLQVDSPLHF
j_gene: TRBJ1-6
abundance: few
len: 13
v_gene: TRBV27
d_gene: -

CDR3nt: TGCGCCAGCAGCCAAGATTACCTGGAGGTGGTCCACGAGCAGTACTTC
CDR3aa: CASSQDYLEVVHEQYF
j_gene: TRBJ2-7
abundance: -
len: 16
v_gene: TRBV4-3
d_gene: -

CDR3nt: TGTGCCAGCAGTTTACTCGGCACCACCAAAAACATTCAGTACTTC
CDR3aa: CASSLLGTTKNIQYF
j_gene: TRBJ2-4
abundance: many
len: 15
v_gene: TRBV27
d_gene: -

CDR3nt: TGTGCCTGGAGCATTTCCGGGACTAGCGGGACACTGGGAGAGACCCAGTACTTC
CDR3aa: CAWSISGTSGTLGETQYF
j_gene: TRBJ2-5
abundance: -
len: 18
v_gene: TRBV30
d_gene: TRBD2

CDR3nt: TGTGCCAGCTCCCAACAAAGAGAAGAGACCCAGTACTTC
CDR3aa: CASSQQREETQYF
j_gene: TRBJ2-5
abundance: few
len: 13
v_gene: TRBV18
d_gene: -

CDR3nt: TGTGCCAGCAGCCCGGAGGGTGCCGCGACAGATACGCAGTATTTT
CDR3aa: CASSPEGAATDTQYF
j_gene: TRBJ2-3
abundance: few
len: 15
v_gene: TRBV11-1
d_gene: -

CDR3nt: TGTGCCAGCAGTCGGACAGGGTTCGACGAGCAGTACTTC
CDR3aa: CASSRTGFDEQYF
j_gene: TRBJ2-7
abundance: few
len: 13
v_gene: TRBV7-3
d_gene: TRBD1

CDR3nt: TGTGCCTGGACCGGACTAGCGGGTTCCTACGAGCAGTACTTC
CDR3aa: CAWTGLAGSYEQYF
j_gene: TRBJ2-7
abundance: -
len: 14
v_gene: TRBV30
d_gene: TRBD2

CDR3nt: TGTGCCAGCAGCCAGGGGACTAGCGGAAACACAGATACGCAGTATTTT
CDR3aa: CASSQGTSGNTDTQYF
j_gene: TRBJ2-3
abundance: few
len: 16
v_gene: TRBV3-1
d_gene: TRBD2

CDR3nt: TGTGCCAGCAGTTTCCCACGAGTAGGAACCGGGGAGCTGTTTTTT
CDR3aa: CASSFPRVGTGELFF
j_gene: TRBJ2-2
abundance: -
len: 15
v_gene: TRBV28
d_gene: -